Listed here are 4 T cell receptor beta chains from one sample, sequenced in a study of blood T cell repertoires in COVID-19. Profiling relied on immunoSEQ multiplex PCR, and the TCRdb table lists in-frame clones only, not all of them. In the table there are a few hundred thousand clones, approximately 86% of which are singletons. The specimen was PBMCs or T cells enriched from blood (not recorded which). These receptor sequences come from a woman in her twenties or thirties who had been exposed to COVID-19.

CDR3 sequence: CASSPTTENYGYTF. CDR3 nucleotides: TGTGCCAGCAGCCCCACGACAGAGAACTATGGCTACACCTTC. V and J are TRBV7-9 and TRBJ1-2, with D perhaps TRBD1 (5 bases). In germline, CDR1 is SEHNR, CDR2 FQNEAQ (reference sequence). Trimming stripped 5 bases from V and 2 bases from J, with 12 bases between. The CDR3 is 14 residues long.

V is TRBV6-1 and J is TRBJ1-2, with TRBD1 matching over 11 bases. Germline-derived CDR1 and CDR2 are MNHNS and SASEGT. V trimming: 0 bases; J trimming: 5 bases; junction bases outside the gene matches: 2. This CDR3 is built from 15 residues. The CDR3 protein is CASSEAGTGGYGYTF. DNA of the CDR3: TGTGCCAGCAGTGAAGCGGGGACAGGGGGGTATGGCTACACCTTC.

The chain couples TRBV2 to TRBJ1-3, with D possibly matching TRBD1 (5 bases). Germline values: CDR1 SNHLY, CDR2 FYNNEI. V was pared by 8 bases and J by 1 base, with 18 bases between. The CDR3 extends over 16 amino acids. The CDR3 region has the DNA TGTGCCAGCCAAGGGGCGTTAGCCATTTCTGGAAACACCATATATTTT. Protein: CASQGALAISGNTIYF.

The chain employs TRBV5-4 and TRBJ1-2; weak D call: TRBD1 (6 bases). The V gene's germline CDR1 is SGHNT and CDR2 YYREEE (reference sequence). The CDR3 totals 19 residues. Trimming left V 0 bases short and J 0 bases short, with 21 bases between. The chain's CDR3 is CASSLASSRGRVANYGYTF. The CDR3 nucleotides are TGTGCCAGCAGCTTGGCCAGCTCCAGGGGAAGAGTAGCTAACTATGGCTACACCTTC.